Sequencing of this T cell receptor (beta chain) was carried out in a study of Graves' ophthalmopathy and Graves' hyperthyroidism (dated by TCRdb to the late 2010s). Regarding the complete study: Peripheral blood was collected at initial diagnosis, prior to any treatment. TCR beta repertoire signatures were used to distinguish Graves' ophthalmopathy from Graves' hyperthyroidism and to predict progression to ophthalmopathy. In total, 135 blood samples were TCR-sequenced: fewer than 50 ophthalmopathy, some 72 hyperthyroidism and some 17 hyperthyroidism-to-ophthalmopathy patients. A discovery set of about 99 patients (more than 40 ophthalmopathy, around 57 stable hyperthyroidism) was enrolled to explore V-J signatures distinguishing ophthalmopathy from hyperthyroidism. An independent validation cohort was composed of roughly 19 hyperthyroidism patients and 17 patients who later progressed from hyperthyroidism to ophthalmopathy. T-cell repertoires of thyroid tissue and blood were compared in more than 5 hyperthyroidism patients. Once sampling was done, hyperthyroidism patients were given methimazole at a starting dose of 30 mg daily, while ophthalmopathy patients were given high-dose intravenous methylprednisolone. For training and testing, the 80 to 100 patients in the discovery cohort were randomly divided in a 7:3 ratio.

For repertoire sequencing, TCR beta CDR3 regions were amplified from RNA transcripts. HTBI primers and the Qiagen OneStep RT-PCR kit were used in a first-round RT-PCR, which was followed by a second-round multiplex PCR, size selection and purification. The libraries underwent paired-end sequencing with 100 bp reads on an Illumina HiSeq2000. Processing in the source paper ran as follows. SOAPnuke was used for read processing, and reads with adapters, uncalled bases, a mean Phred below 15, or no exact constant-primer or identifier match were discarded. High-quality paired reads were merged with COPE v1.2.5. Each unique nucleotide sequence was defined as a clonotype, and clonotypes were aligned to IMGT TRB V, D and J references with MiTCR v1.1. The analysis was limited to V-J combinations with a frequency above 0.0001, which together covered around 99% of the repertoires. A TCR clonal expansion and chaos score per V-J combination was defined as the ratio of F50 clonal expansion to chaos observed in the TCRdist matrix. Welch's t-statistics and random forest were used to reduce features to about a dozen V-J combinations, which were fed into a naive Bayes classifier. The similarity between thyroid and blood repertoires was quantified using the Morisita-Horn index. TCRdb handled the public reads itself, with Q25 trimming in fastp and clone calling in MiXCR, and kept productive beta chains. Duplicate CDR3 protein sequences are folded into a single record with the most common DNA and genes. The V and J calls, along with clone size, are taken from TCRdb and not from the paper's own processing. This sample gives roughly 500,000 distinct CDR3 sequences in total; 13% to 15% of them show up just once. The ten largest clones represent more than 8.5% of the sample.

The investigation overall reported the following: Among expanded thyroid clonotypes with frequency above 0.001, most also showed up in blood, which suggests that blood repertoires may reflect the thyroid immune response. Sample size was not statistically predetermined, and group allocation was not concealed from the investigators. In cross-validation, the 13-signature model distinguished ophthalmopathy from stable hyperthyroidism with more than 85% sensitivity and about 81% specificity, while in the test set the corresponding values were about 80% and 75%. In validation, the model predicted ophthalmopathy progression with about 70% sensitivity and approximately 72% specificity; eleven to twelve predicted patients were CT-confirmed with GO in a median of approximately six months.

The ophthalmopathy patients had moderately to severely active disease, with a Clinical Activity Score of 3 or higher, a NOSPECS grade of 4 or higher, and a disease duration of less than 3 months. Patients were excluded if they had other autoimmune diseases, uncontrolled infections, pregnancy or lactation. Diagnosis was based on clinical symptoms, serum thyroxine, TRAb, thyroid ultrasound and orbital computed tomography. PBMCs were isolated from about 9.2 ml of fresh peripheral blood by Ficoll-Paque density gradient centrifugation. Total RNA was extracted using Trizol reagent, and RNA quality was checked on an Agilent 2100 Bioanalyzer. This clonotype showed up many times. Its antigen remains unidentified. No base-level quality is on record; no much larger clone is a single base apart. Inclusive of the bounding cysteine and phenylalanine, the CDR3 is 13 residues long. This entry keeps only the CDR3 DNA: 39 bases, framed from base 1. From a lookup of the germline V gene, CDR1 and CDR2 are SGHTA and FQGNSA. Between the V and J ends, shortened by 7 bases and 3 bases respectively, the junction contains 13 bases.

This chain joins TRBV7-2 to TRBJ2-7; the D gene could be either TRBD1 or TRBD2, each agreeing at 5 bases. This TCR was sampled from a woman aged 30 to 39 with Graves' ophthalmopathy. Donor details come from another sample of the same person, matched by shared clones. Material for sequencing was blood. At the DNA level, the sequence is TGTGCCAGCAACACCGGGACGGACTACGAGCAGTACTTC. Its coded protein is CASNTGTDYEQYF.